The sequence of this TCR beta chain was determined in a study of type 1 and type 2 diabetes patients. Each diabetic donor fulfilled classification criteria for either type 1 or type 2. The V end lost 0 bases, the J end lost 1 base, and 7 bases lay between the germline ends. Germline CDR1 and CDR2: LNHNV and YYDKDF (reference sequence). There are 15 residues in the CDR3. The PCR template was genomic DNA. Multiplex PCR with 30 forward and 13 reverse primers amplified the TCR beta CDR3. TCRdb reanalysed the multiplex PCR reads using MiXCR and keeps one entry per CDR3 protein. This table has fewer than 350,000 distinct CDR3 sequences, approximately 45% appearing once. Broader study findings: Type 2 diabetes and control samples shared highly correlated V and J usage, averaging about 0.97.

Only a few counts were recorded for this clonotype. No antigen is known for it. The sequenced sample was peripheral blood mononuclear cells (PBMCs). The chain links TRBV15 to TRBJ1-3; the D is unclear. The TCR originated in a man aged 18-30 years with type 2 diabetes. CDR3 coding DNA: TGTGCCACCAGCAGAGATTTGGGGTCTGGAAACACCATATATTTT. Translation: CATSRDLGSGNTIYF.